These 26 T cell receptor beta chains originate from one sample sequenced in a study of preoperative IRX-2 immunotherapy in early breast cancer. Here immunoSEQ multiplex PCR was the method, and the copy in TCRdb shows in-frame clones only, minus some. The table shows roughly 27,000 clones, with approximately 81% occurring only once. Treatment defined: preoperative locoregional IRX-2 cytokine immunotherapy. Sequencing used lymph node tissue, obtained after IRX-2 immunotherapy. The receptors stem from a human donor with breast cancer.

The rearrangement joins TRBV11-3 to TRBJ2-6; D tentatively reads TRBD1 or TRBD2 (6 bases each). CDR1 is SGHNT, CDR2 YENEEA, per germline. CDR3 length: 18 amino acids. Trimming removed 5 bases at V and 0 bases at J, with 17 bases between. CDR3 DNA: TGTGCCAGCAGCCCCAGGGGCGGGGCCAACTCTGGGGCCAACGTCCTGACTTTC. Its protein product is CASSPRGGANSGANVLTF.

This clone came up a few times. The V and J genes are TRBV10-2 and TRBJ2-1; 12 bases agree with TRBD2. CDR1 and CDR2 (germline): WSHSY, SAAADI. This CDR3 spans 17 amino acids. Losses at the gene ends were 5 bases for V and 5 bases for J; bases not matched to a gene: 10. CDR3 nucleotide sequence: TGCGCCAGCAGTCTGGTGACTAGCGGGAGTCCTAACAATGAGCAGTTCTTC. It specifies CASSLVTSGSPNNEQFF.

The J gene is TRBJ1-5, the V gene TRBV7-7; 9 bases are a match to TRBD1. V lost 4 bases, J lost 4 bases, and 5 bases stayed unmatched. CDR3 size: 15 residues. CDR1 is SSHAT, CDR2 FNYEAQ, per germline (reference sequence). Here the CDR3 DNA reads TGTGCCAGCAGCTCAGGTGGACAGGGGAATCAGCCCCAGCATTTT. It yields the protein CASSSGGQGNQPQHF.

The V and J genes are TRBV4-1 and TRBJ2-7; D possibly uses TRBD1 or TRBD2 (6 bases each). CDR1 and CDR2 (germline): MGHRA, YSYEKL. CDR3 length: 14 amino acids. With 4 bases removed from V and 5 bases from J, the gap between germline ends came to 15 bases. The CDR3 region has the DNA TGCGCCAGCAGCCGGGGGGCAGTCGGCGACGAGCAGTACTTC. Encoded protein: CASSRGAVGDEQYF.

The chain carries TRBV29-1 and TRBJ2-7, with D maybe TRBD2 (6 bases). Germline V gene lookup returns CDR1 SQVTM and CDR2 ANQGSEA. CDR3 length: 13 residues. With 4 bases removed from V and 3 bases from J, the gap between germline ends came to 13 bases. Here the CDR3 DNA reads TGCAGCGTTGGGAGGACTAACAACTACGAGCAGTACTTC. Residues: CSVGRTNNYEQYF.

V and J are TRBV12-5 and TRBJ1-1; D gene uncertain. This CDR3 is built from 13 residues. V was pared by 3 bases and J by 1 base, with 6 bases between. Germline CDR1 is LGHNT and CDR2 is FRNRAP. CDR3 sequence reads: CASGFGGNTEAFF. DNA for the CDR3: TGTGCTAGTGGTTTTGGAGGGAACACTGAAGCTTTCTTT.

The chain employs TRBV6-8 and TRBJ2-7, with D hard to call. The CDR3 loop spans 12 amino acids. Germline V lookup: CDR1 MNHGY, CDR2 SAAAGT. The V gene lost 10 bases and the J gene lost 5 bases, with 15 bases spanning the gap. The CDR3 DNA follows: TGTGCCAACTCACCGACGGGCAACGAGCAGTACTTC. It yields the protein CANSPTGNEQYF.

This chain joins TRBV23-1 and TRBJ2-1; D call uncertain. Being an ORF, TRBV23-1 has a function that is uncertain. The CDR3 spans 15 residues. V was shortened by 6 bases and J by 0 bases, with 12 bases between the two germline ends. The chain's CDR3 is CASSQDVFSYNEQFF. The CDR3 region has the DNA TGCGCCAGCAGCCAAGATGTTTTCTCCTACAATGAGCAGTTCTTC.

There are a few counts of this clone. The chain links TRBV11-3 to TRBJ1-1; possible D gene TRBD1, 6 bases. The CDR3 has 17 amino acids. CDR1 is SGHNT and CDR2 is YENEEA in the germline V gene. Between the trimmed V and J ends, which lost 5 bases and 1 base, there was a span of 20 bases. The CDR3 spells CASSLTGGGQGNTEAFF. Here the CDR3 DNA reads TGTGCCAGCAGCCTCACAGGAGGGGGGCAGGGGAACACTGAAGCTTTCTTT. Full variable domain (outside the CDR3, taken from reference TRBV11-3 and TRBJ1-1): EAGVVQSPRYKIIEKKQPVAFWCNPISGHNTLYWYLQNLGQGPELLIRYENEEAVDDSQLPKDRFSAERLKGVDSTLKIQPAELGDSAVYLCASSLTGGGQGNTEAFFGQGTRLTVV.

This rearrangement joins TRBV28 to TRBJ1-5; D remains unclear. Germline V gene sequence: CDR1 MDHEN, CDR2 SYDVKM. The V end lost 2 bases, the J end lost 4 bases, and 3 bases lay between the germline ends. CDR3 size: 12 residues. CDR3 sequence (DNA): TGTGCCAGCAGTTTAATAAATCAGCCCCAGCATTTT. This gives the protein CASSLINQPQHF.

This chain joins TRBV19 and TRBJ2-7; TRBD2 might be the D (5 bases). This CDR3 comprises 13 residues. CDR1 is LNHDA, CDR2 SQIVND, per germline (reference sequence). The V gene lost 3 bases and the J gene lost 9 bases, with 15 bases spanning the gap. The CDR3 reads CASSIGEGTVQYF. The CDR3 coding sequence is TGTGCCAGTAGTATCGGAGAGGGAACGGTGCAGTACTTC.

V and J are TRBV7-1 and TRBJ2-1; 12 positions match TRBD2. Being an ORF, TRBV7-1 has a function that is uncertain. The CDR3 contains 16 residues. V shed 5 bases and J 9 bases; nucleotides not matched to a gene: 11. The CDR3 DNA reads TGTGCCAGCAGCAGCCAGACTAGCGGGAGTTTGGGTGAGCAGTTCTTC. This encodes CASSSQTSGSLGEQFF.

Comments on this clone: No DNA is shown, since the ends of the CDR3 on it are uncertain; the CDR3 is the one TCRdb lists. The rearrangement joins TRBV6-8 to TRBJ2-7; the table's D call TRBD1 went unverified against the DNA. Ends included, the CDR3 has 18 residues. Germline V CDR1 and CDR2: MNHGY, SAAAGT. CDR3 protein: CASSTSGQEGARGFEQYF.

The chain couples TRBV6-8 to TRBJ1-5, with D tentatively TRBD1 (5 bases). Trimming took off 5 bases at V and 0 bases at J, with 11 bases between the two ends. The germline V gene has CDR1 MNHGY and CDR2 SAAAGT. The CDR3 has 15 amino acids. CDR3 coding DNA: TGTGCCAGCAGTGACCAGGGCTATAGCAATCAGCCCCAGCATTTT. Translation gives CASSDQGYSNQPQHF.

The gene calls are TRBV6-8 and TRBJ1-3, with D tentatively TRBD1 (6 bases). There are 15 residues in the CDR3. Trimming removed 10 bases at V and 0 bases at J, with 16 bases between. The V gene's germline CDR1 is MNHGY and CDR2 SAAAGT. CDR3 protein: CAIISGQFSGNTIYF. CDR3 in DNA: TGTGCCATCATTTCCGGACAGTTCTCTGGAAACACCATATATTTT.

The chain couples TRBV12-5 to TRBJ2-3, with 10 bases that match TRBD2. This CDR3 has 14 residues. The germline gives CDR1 LGHNT, CDR2 FRNRAP. V trimming: 6 bases; J trimming: 2 bases; junction bases outside the gene matches: 2. CDR3 residues: CASGLAGITDTQYF. Here the CDR3 DNA reads TGTGCTAGTGGACTAGCGGGGATCACAGATACGCAGTATTTT.

The chain has TRBV11-3 and TRBJ2-7, with a tentative D call TRBD2 (6 bases). V was shortened by 3 bases and J by 3 bases, with 18 bases between the two germline ends. The CDR3 covers 16 residues. CDR1 SGHNT and CDR2 YENEEA come from the germline V gene. CDR3 in amino acids: CASSLLGSRFVYEQYF. In DNA form, the CDR3 reads TGTGCCAGCAGCTTGCTCGGGAGTAGATTTGTCTACGAGCAGTACTTC.

The chain has TRBV11-3 and TRBJ2-1; TRBD2 matches at 10 bases. V gave up 5 bases and J gave up 10 bases; unmatched junction bases: 11. The CDR3 has 15 residues. Per the germline V gene, CDR1 is SGHNT and CDR2 is YENEEA. The CDR3, as DNA: TGTGCCAGCAGCCCGGGACTAGCGTCGGTAAAAGAGCAGTTCTTC. Its translation is CASSPGLASVKEQFF.

V usage is TRBV11-3 and J usage is TRBJ2-3; the D gene is possibly TRBD2 (7 bases). Germline-derived CDR1 and CDR2 are SGHNT and YENEEA. V lost 5 bases, J lost 4 bases, and 19 bases lay in between. The CDR3 spans 16 residues. The CDR3 nucleotides read TGTGCCAGCAGCCCTCTGGGGGGCGGGAGTGCAGATACGCAGTATTTT. Translated, it gives CASSPLGGGSADTQYF.

The rearrangement joins TRBV6-8 to TRBJ2-7; D unresolved. The germline CDR1 and CDR2 sequences are MNHGY and SAAAGT. The germline V and J ends were trimmed by 2 bases and 0 bases, with 5 bases remaining between them. The CDR3 loop spans 13 amino acids. Here the CDR3 DNA reads TGTGCCAGCAGTTACGGAAACTCCTACGAGCAGTACTTC. Protein: CASSYGNSYEQYF.

The chain recombines TRBV11-3 with TRBJ2-3; D is possibly TRBD2 (6 bases). Per the germline V gene, CDR1 is SGHNT and CDR2 is YENEEA. The CDR3 spans 14 residues. V lost 6 bases and J 1 base, leaving 11 bases between the germline ends. CDR3 in amino acids: CASRLSGGTDTQYF. The CDR3 DNA is TGTGCCAGCAGACTCTCGGGGGGCACAGATACGCAGTATTTT.

This clone was seen only a few times. The rearrangement uses TRBV28 and TRBJ2-3; perhaps TRBD1 as D (6 bases). This CDR3 is 12 amino acids long. Germline CDR1 and CDR2: MDHEN and SYDVKM. V lost 11 bases to trimming and J lost 2 bases, with 11 bases between them. CDR3 residues: CAGGRYTDTQYF. CDR3 sequence (DNA): TGTGCCGGGGGCAGATACACAGATACGCAGTATTTT.

A remark on this clone: At one boundary the junction diverges from the germline segment, which might be a read error. This chain links TRBV6-8 with TRBJ1-1; 8 bases are shared with TRBD1. The CDR3 has 16 residues. Germline V gene lookup returns CDR1 MNHGY and CDR2 SAAAGT. The CDR3 reads CASSTPGQDLNTKAFF. The CDR3 nucleotides read TGTGCCAGCAGTACACCGGGACAGGATTTGAACACTAAAGCTTTCTTT.

This chain joins TRBV19 and TRBJ2-4; D is unresolved. The length of the CDR3 is 17 residues. The V gene's germline CDR1 is LNHDA and CDR2 SQIVND (reference sequence). With 3 bases removed from V and 0 bases from J, the gap between germline ends came to 15 bases. CDR3 nucleotide sequence: TGTGCCAGTAGTATGTTTGAAAGCTCCATAGCCAAAAACATTCAGTACTTC. Translation: CASSMFESSIAKNIQYF.

This clone was seen a handful of times. V and J are TRBV28 and TRBJ2-5; 10 bases map to TRBD2. The CDR3 is 13 residues long. V lost 8 bases to trimming and J lost 5 bases; unmatched junction nucleotides: 5. CDR1 and CDR2 (germline): MDHEN, SYDVKM. The CDR3 spells CASASGSWETQYF. In DNA, the CDR3 is TGTGCCAGCGCTAGCGGGAGTTGGGAGACCCAGTACTTC.

The rearrangement joins TRBV10-2 to TRBJ2-5, with 7 bases aligning to TRBD1. The CDR3 has 14 residues. Germline V gene sequence: CDR1 WSHSY, CDR2 SAAADI. V lost 3 bases to trimming and J lost 2 bases; unmatched junction nucleotides: 3. The CDR3 spells CASSDRGQQETQYF. In DNA, the CDR3 is TGCGCCAGCAGTGATAGGGGACAGCAAGAGACCCAGTACTTC.